This T cell receptor (beta chain) was captured by sequencing in a study of blood T cell repertoires in COVID-19 (dated by TCRdb to between 2020 and 2021). Turning to the overall study: The collaborator samples originated in the United States, Italy and Spain and spanned the acute and convalescent phases of COVID-19. Sample metadata almost always included a de-identified subject ID, COVID-19 status, age in years and sex. HLA class I and class II types, where available, came from metadata supplied by the sample provider rather than from assay-based typing. Samples came from the ongoing ImmuneRACE study (first 160 participants) plus 1,254 subjects from 6 global collaborators. A freely available public database, intended as a resource for researchers studying the immune response to SARS-CoV-2, is where the repertoires were released. The prospective study material was composed of cDNA or gDNA derived from T cells, B-cell-depleted T cells, or PBMCs. Subjects who had been exposed to COVID-19, were actively infected with it, or had recovered from it provided the deeply sampled blood TCRbeta repertoires that made up the dataset. Findings and caveats that apply to the study as a whole: Clinical and demographic metadata were provided uncurated, with the amount varying by source and participant.

Regarding this clone: Its antigen remains undetermined. Base qualities are not at hand, and no much larger clone is one base apart. This same CDR3 is encoded by further DNA sequences in the sample.

Spanning cysteine to phenylalanine, the CDR3 consists of 14 amino acids. The kept DNA is CDR3 alone, 42 bases in frame from the first base. V is clipped by 2 bases and J by 5 bases, and the sequence between their germline boundaries is 7 bases long. CDR1 and CDR2, looked up from the germline V gene (reference sequence), are MNHNY and SVGAGI. Collaborating institutions collected whole blood in K2EDTA tubes following their own protocols. Collaborator samples were shipped for TCRbeta analysis as frozen whole blood, isolated PBMCs, or DNA extracted from either sample type. TCRbeta CDR3 regions were amplified from genomic DNA using the immunoSEQ Assay, a bias-controlled multiplex PCR. The authors' analysis ran thus. Within the assay, amplification of reference gene primers was used to estimate how many nucleated cells each sample contained. Sequence reads were collapsed and filtered to measure the absolute abundance of every unique TCRbeta CDR3 rearrangement. For each sample, productive Simpson clonality was calculated as the square root of Simpson's diversity index across productive rearrangements. TCRdb carries this immuneACCESS record with in-frame sequences only. Its versions omit some clonotypes, under half of them owing to an unresolved V gene in the studies checked, with the rest unexplained. V, J and clone size reflect that table, while D and trimming were determined from the DNA. The sample has about 100,000 clones on record, about 90% of them singletons. The top ten constitute about 7.4% of the sample.

Sequenced material: peripheral blood. This clonotype was obtained from a man aged 25 to 45 in a cohort sampled during active COVID-19. Recombination connected TRBV6-6 to TRBJ1-6; no D gene call is confident. The CDR3: CASSYGQNNSPLHF. The DNA sequence reads TGTGCCAGCAGTTACGGGCAGAATAATTCACCCCTCCACTTT.